Sequencing of this T cell receptor beta chain was carried out in a study of human T cells and chemical hapten exposure. Time point given: healthy volunteer bleed at 6 weeks. The authors' total RNA extraction used unfractionated whole blood. Library construction involved attaching unique molecular identifiers to individual cDNA molecules, which allowed quantitative, reproducible TCR counting. Per the original methods: A per-sample median of around 100,000 TCRs was observed, with a range of roughly 23,224 to 750,000. A single record per CDR3 protein comes from TCRdb applying MiXCR to the RACE reads. For this entry, the V and J calls and clone size follow TCRdb and not the study's own pipeline. This table holds tens of thousands of distinct CDR3 sequences, around 5.5% found once. Germline V gives CDR1 MRHNA, CDR2 SNTAGT. Trimming cost V 4 bases and J 4 bases, with 9 bases left between them. The CDR3 runs 13 residues.

The TCR originated in a human donor in good health. Some clones in this sample may be carry-over from other donors' samples. The V gene is TRBV6-4, the J gene TRBJ2-3; D is possibly TRBD2 (6 bases). The material sequenced was whole blood. Written as DNA, the CDR3 is TGTGCCAGCAGTGGGGGGGAGCCAGATACGCAGTATTTT. Its translation is CASSGGEPDTQYF.